This is a list of T cell receptor beta chains from one sample in a study of T cells after yellow fever vaccination. Each CDR3 protein gets one entry after TCRdb re-called the 5' RACE reads with MiXCR. The sample includes 300,000 or so distinct CDR3 sequences, approximately 8% seen only once; the top ten take approximately 16%. The sequencing used PBMCs, collected about 41 days after the first yellow fever vaccination. These receptors all come from a young man who received the YFV17D yellow fever vaccine. The CDR3 runs from the conserved cysteine through the conserved F or W. Not every row has a clone size; where given, it reads once, few, many or a size class.

clone_size,v_call,j_call,cdr3_aa
few,TRBV27,TRBJ2-6,CASSPRRGAGANVLTF
many,TRBV29-1,TRBJ1-1,CSVATSIWLGNTEAFF
few,TRBV12-3/TRBV12-4,TRBJ1-4,CASSLDPTVGEKLFF
.,TRBV18,TRBJ1-1,CASSRGQTNTEAFF
many,TRBV4-3,TRBJ1-2,CASSQDVHGTISNYGYTF
few,TRBV6-4,TRBJ1-1,CASSEIWTGDSNTEAFF
few,TRBV12-3/TRBV12-4,TRBJ2-5,CASSEPTATGDETQYF
few,TRBV5-1,TRBJ2-5,CASRGQTQYF
.,TRBV11-3,TRBJ1-3,CASSYGDRGNTIYF
.,TRBV15,TRBJ2-2,CATSRWVFGGELFF
few,TRBV27,TRBJ1-2,CASSSNQGGGYTF
.,TRBV20-1,TRBJ1-5,CSARDPRRLSKDQPQHF
few,TRBV4-3,TRBJ2-2,CASSLNQDINTGELFF
.,TRBV7-9,TRBJ2-3,CASSLAGWDTDTQYF
few,TRBV19,TRBJ1-5,CASRGAGQGHNQPQHF
.,TRBV9,TRBJ2-3,CASSVYGTSGGGDTQYF
.,TRBV5-5,TRBJ1-1,CASSLEVWGNTEAFF
.,TRBV30,TRBJ1-6,CAWTQPEQVNSPLHF
many,TRBV20-1,TRBJ2-1,CSAREGALRGEQFF
few,TRBV29-1,TRBJ2-1,CSEPTEFNEQFF
many,TRBV20-1,TRBJ2-3,CSARERTSAGDTQYF
few,TRBV9,TRBJ2-1,CASSYGTGYYEQFF
few,TRBV11-2,TRBJ2-5,CASSPYGGAGETQYF
.,TRBV6-5,TRBJ1-3,CASSYSGRGLGNTIYF
.,TRBV7-6,TRBJ2-1,CASTLWGGHNEQFF
.,TRBV12-3/TRBV12-4,TRBJ2-1,CASSSYGLAGDNEQFF
many,TRBV20-1,TRBJ2-5,CSHHLGSQETQYF
few,TRBV6-2/TRBV6-3,TRBJ2-5,CASSLGGTGPETQYF
.,TRBV6-1,TRBJ1-6,CASSPRLDRRTYNSPLHF
few,TRBV20-1,TRBJ2-1,CSARVEGGSNEQFF
.,TRBV6-2/TRBV6-3,TRBJ2-1,CASRGGQGPNEQFF
.,TRBV10-3,TRBJ2-4,CAISESETGKNIQYF
many,TRBV6-1,TRBJ2-3,CASSGNPGRETDTQYF
few,TRBV7-2,TRBJ2-7,CASSSGQGAAPYEQYF
.,TRBV5-1,TRBJ2-2,CASSHYRAGELFF
many,TRBV20-1,TRBJ2-4,CSASDLAKNIQYF
few,TRBV4-2,TRBJ1-2,CASSQERIRPGYTF